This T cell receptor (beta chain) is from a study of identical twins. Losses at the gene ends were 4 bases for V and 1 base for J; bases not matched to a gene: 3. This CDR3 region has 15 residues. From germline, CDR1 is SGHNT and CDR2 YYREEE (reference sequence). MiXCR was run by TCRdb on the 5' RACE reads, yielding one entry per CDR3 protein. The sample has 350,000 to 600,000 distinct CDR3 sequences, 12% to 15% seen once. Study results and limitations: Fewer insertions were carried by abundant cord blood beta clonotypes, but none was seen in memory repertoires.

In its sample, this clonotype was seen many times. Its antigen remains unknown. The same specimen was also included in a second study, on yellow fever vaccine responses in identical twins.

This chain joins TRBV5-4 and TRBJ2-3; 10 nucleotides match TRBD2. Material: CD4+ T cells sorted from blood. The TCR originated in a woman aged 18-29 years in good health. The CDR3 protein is CASSRAGGRTDTQYF. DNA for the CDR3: TGTGCCAGCAGCAGAGCGGGAGGGCGCACAGATACGCAGTATTTT.